The rows below give T cell receptor beta chains drawn from one sample of a study of cytomegalovirus exposure and HLA in healthy donors. TCRdb's copy holds only in-frame clones and misses some; the assay was immunoSEQ multiplex PCR. Its table records under 70,000 clones. Sequencing used PBMCs. The source is a woman between 18 and 29 years old in good health and CMV-seronegative. CDR3s include the opening cysteine and the closing phenylalanine or tryptophan. D genes are given only for firm matches.

len	d_gene	j_gene	v_gene	CDR3aa	CDR3nt
13	TRBD1	TRBJ1-1	TRBV30	CAWLRNRGREAFF	TGTGCCTGGCTCAGGAACAGGGGGCGGGAAGCTTTCTTT
13	.	TRBJ1-2	TRBV11-3	CASSLSIGYGYTF	TGTGCCAGCAGCTTATCGATCGGCTATGGCTACACCTTC
13	.	TRBJ1-2	TRBV18	CASSTASNYGYTF	TGTGCCAGCTCCACAGCATCAAACTATGGCTACACCTTC
12	.	TRBJ1-2	TRBV7-2	CASSLVGVGYTF	TGTGCCAGCAGCTTAGTAGGGGTTGGCTACACCTTC
18	.	TRBJ2-1	TRBV7-3	CASSLIIPLAPMGNEQFF	TGTGCCAGCAGCTTAATTATCCCTCTAGCGCCGATGGGGAATGAGCAGTTCTTC
18	TRBD2	TRBJ2-7	TRBV5-1	CASSLKTSGRSSTHEQYF	TGCGCCAGCAGTTTAAAGACTAGCGGGAGATCTTCGACCCACGAGCAGTACTTC
14	TRBD1	TRBJ1-1	TRBV13	CASSSRGRSTEAFF	TGTGCCAGCAGCTCCAGGGGGCGCAGCACTGAAGCTTTCTTT
17	TRBD2	TRBJ2-7	TRBV5-1	CASSTRPVAGVVYEQYF	TGCGCCAGCAGCACCCGTCCCGTAGCGGGAGTCGTCTACGAGCAGTACTTC
14	TRBD1	TRBJ1-2	TRBV27	CASGTKGDSYGYTF	TGTGCCAGCGGAACTAAGGGGGACAGCTATGGCTACACCTTC
14	.	TRBJ2-7	TRBV5-1	CASSPTGLSYEQYF	TGCGCCAGCAGCCCGACAGGCCTCTCCTACGAGCAGTACTTC
13	.	TRBJ2-7	TRBV19	CASAGQLSYEQYF	TGTGCCAGTGCCGGACAACTTTCCTACGAGCAGTACTTC
13	TRBD1	TRBJ1-5	TRBV9	CASSENRDSTQHF	TGTGCCAGCAGCGAGAACCGGGACAGTACCCAGCATTTT
14	.	TRBJ1-5	TRBV12-5	CASGLELGSQPQHF	TGTGCTAGTGGTTTGGAGCTGGGGAGTCAGCCCCAGCATTTT
14	.	TRBJ1-2	TRBV15	CTTSRDQNNYGYTF	TGTACCACCAGCAGAGATCAGAACAACTATGGCTACACCTTC
11	.	TRBJ1-5	TRBV6-4	CASSDEQPQHF	TGTGCCAGCAGTGACGAGCAGCCCCAGCATTTT
16	.	TRBJ1-1	TRBV6-1	CASSVVSGQVVSEAFF	TGTGCCAGCAGTGTCGTCTCAGGGCAGGTAGTCTCTGAAGCTTTCTTT